One and the same sample provided the 27 T cell receptor beta chains below, sequenced in a study of identical twins. TCRdb called the 5' RACE reads again in MiXCR, with one record for every CDR3 protein. Of 200,000 to 250,000 distinct CDR3 sequences in the sample, over 9.5% are singletons; the top ten hold 10%. Sequenced input: memory T cells sorted from blood. Source of these receptors: a man between 50 and 59 years old in good health.

This chain links TRBV9 with TRBJ2-1, with unresolved D. CDR3 length: 15 amino acids. Germline CDR1 is SGDLS and CDR2 is YYNGEE. Deletions cut 4 bases from V and 2 bases from J, with 13 bases between. The CDR3 DNA is TGTGCCAGCAGCAAGGCAGCCACGGCCTACAATGAGCAGTTCTTC. Translation gives CASSKAATAYNEQFF.

This clonotype was detected a few times. The chain combines TRBV5-4 with TRBJ2-7, with D tentatively TRBD1 (5 bases). The CDR3 spans 16 residues. CDR1 and CDR2 (germline): SGHNT, YYREEE (reference sequence). The V gene lost 0 bases and the J gene lost 0 bases, with 13 bases spanning the gap. The CDR3 spells CASSLATGAYSYEQYF. In nucleotides, the CDR3 is TGTGCCAGCAGCTTGGCCACAGGAGCGTACTCCTACGAGCAGTACTTC.

This clonotype was detected ten times or more. The chain employs TRBV25-1 and TRBJ1-2; D unclear. The CDR3 runs to 15 residues. Germline V CDR1 and CDR2: MGHDK, SYGVNS. Trimming removed 3 bases from V and 3 bases from J, with 14 bases in between. CDR3 protein: CASSDPGREDYGYTF. Here the CDR3 DNA reads TGTGCCAGCAGTGACCCTGGACGGGAGGACTATGGCTACACCTTC.

This clonotype was counted between two and nine times. The chain is built from TRBV20-1 and TRBJ1-4; TRBD1 matches at 7 bases. This CDR3 has 12 amino acids. Trimming cost V 6 bases and J 5 bases; bases outside gene matches: 3. The germline CDR1 and CDR2 sequences are DFQATT and SNEGSKA (reference sequence). The CDR3 region is CSAMTGNEKLFF. Here the CDR3 DNA reads TGCAGTGCAATGACAGGGAATGAAAAACTGTTTTTT.

Many counts were recorded for this clonotype. The chain couples TRBV2 to TRBJ2-5; the D is unclear. Germline values: CDR1 SNHLY, CDR2 FYNNEI. The CDR3 extends over 16 amino acids. The V gene lost 4 bases and the J gene lost 7 bases, with 22 bases spanning the gap. CDR3 in amino acids: CASSVDPANTKGTQYF. The DNA of the CDR3 is TGTGCCAGCAGTGTCGATCCAGCTAATACCAAAGGGACCCAGTACTTC.

The gene calls are TRBV27 and TRBJ2-1, with D tentatively TRBD2 (5 bases). The V gene's germline CDR1 is MNHEY and CDR2 SMNVEV (reference sequence). The length of the CDR3 is 15 residues. V was clipped by 6 bases and J by 3 bases, with 15 bases between them. CDR3 region: CASSPLPADYNEQFF. The CDR3 DNA sequence: TGTGCCAGCAGCCCTCTCCCAGCGGACTACAATGAGCAGTTCTTC.

This clonotype has more than one count but fewer than ten. V gene TRBV9 combines with J gene TRBJ2-2, with 8 bases identical to TRBD1. The V and J ends lost 0 bases and 5 bases, in that order; junction bases with no gene match: 6. Germline V lookup: CDR1 SGDLS, CDR2 YYNGEE. There are 16 residues in the CDR3. The CDR3 sequence: CASSVGWTGKTGELFF. The CDR3, as DNA: TGTGCCAGCAGCGTAGGCTGGACAGGGAAGACCGGGGAGCTGTTTTTT.

This clonotype was observed a few times. The chain combines TRBV5-1 with TRBJ2-7; D uncertain. Per germline, CDR1 SGHRS and CDR2 YFSETQ. Trimming removed 0 bases at V and 3 bases at J, with 10 bases between. The CDR3 is 14 residues long. CDR3 sequence reads: CASSLVDPRYEQYF. As DNA, the CDR3 is TGCGCCAGCAGCTTGGTAGACCCTCGCTACGAGCAGTACTTC.

At least ten counts were recorded for this clonotype. The chain carries TRBV7-9 and TRBJ1-1; D may be TRBD1 (5 bases). This CDR3 is built from 13 residues. V was pared by 5 bases and J by 4 bases, with 11 bases between. Germline V lookup: CDR1 SEHNR, CDR2 FQNEAQ (reference sequence). The CDR3: CASSGQFGTEAFF. In DNA form, the CDR3 reads TGTGCCAGCAGCGGACAATTCGGCACTGAAGCTTTCTTT.

This clonotype appeared many times. V gene TRBV28 combines with J gene TRBJ2-7, with D perhaps matching TRBD2 (5 bases). From germline, CDR1 is MDHEN and CDR2 SYDVKM. V was clipped by 2 bases and J by 4 bases, with 6 bases between them. The CDR3 runs 12 residues. CDR3 residues: CASSLRDYEQYF. The CDR3 DNA sequence: TGTGCCAGCAGTTTACGGGATTACGAGCAGTACTTC.

The rearrangement joins TRBV7-9 to TRBJ1-6, with 7 bases identical to TRBD1. The CDR3 has 13 residues. Germline assignment: CDR1 SEHNR and CDR2 FQNEAQ (reference sequence). J gave up 12 bases and V 2 bases, and 4 bases lay outside the gene matches. CDR3 nucleotides: TGTGCCAGCAGCTTAAATCAGGGGGTACCCCTCCACTTT. It specifies CASSLNQGVPLHF.

In this sample, this clonotype turned up many times. The chain carries TRBV7-9 and TRBJ1-6; possibly TRBD1 for D (6 bases). The CDR3 consists of 14 residues. Germline lookup yields CDR1 SEHNR and CDR2 FQNEAQ (reference sequence). With 5 bases removed from V and 8 bases from J, the gap between germline ends came to 13 bases. CDR3 residues: CASSLGQLDSPLHF. The CDR3 bases are TGTGCCAGCAGCCTAGGACAGCTCGATTCACCCCTCCACTTT.

This clonotype has at least ten counts. The chain uses TRBV7-9 and TRBJ2-7; 7 bases align to TRBD1. The germline V gene has CDR1 SEHNR and CDR2 FQNEAQ (reference sequence). V shed 5 bases and J 0 bases; nucleotides not matched to a gene: 4. CDR3 length: 14 amino acids. The CDR3 DNA reads TGTGCCAGCAGCCCCGGACAGGCCTCCTACGAGCAGTACTTC. Residues: CASSPGQASYEQYF.

The sample holds many counts of this clonotype. CDR3 nucleotides: TGCGCCAGCAGCCCCACACGGGGACAGGGAGATACGCAGTATTTT. This encodes CASSPTRGQGDTQYF. The rearrangement joins TRBV4-3 to TRBJ2-3; TRBD1 matches at 9 bases. This CDR3 is built from 15 residues. Germline trimming cut 4 bases from V and 5 bases from J; bases unmatched to any gene: 7. Per germline, CDR1 LGHNA and CDR2 YSLEER.

This clonotype has just a few counts. This chain links TRBV20-1 with TRBJ1-5, with D possibly matching TRBD1 (5 bases). CDR3 length: 16 amino acids. V gave up 6 bases and J gave up 0 bases, with 18 bases separating them. Germline-derived CDR1 and CDR2 are DFQATT and SNEGSKA (reference sequence). The CDR3 region has the DNA TGCAGTGCAAGAAGAGGGGTGGGCTATAGCAATCAGCCCCAGCATTTT. Amino acid sequence: CSARRGVGYSNQPQHF.

The rearrangement links TRBV10-2 to TRBJ2-2; D gene unclear. The CDR3 extends over 14 amino acids. CDR1 WSHSY and CDR2 SAAADI come from the germline V gene. V lost 3 bases and J lost 4, with 9 bases in between. The CDR3 reads CASSDEQRTGELFF. The CDR3 DNA follows: TGCGCCAGCAGTGACGAACAGCGCACCGGGGAGCTGTTTTTT.

Relative to its sample, this clonotype is medium-sized. The chain employs TRBV4-1 and TRBJ2-7; TRBD1 is a possible D gene (6 bases). Trimming stripped 1 base from V and 7 bases from J, with 11 bases between. The CDR3 sequence is 13 residues long. The germline CDR1 and CDR2 sequences are MGHRA and YSYEKL. The CDR3 spells CASSQVQGQEQYF. CDR3 DNA: TGCGCCAGCAGCCAAGTACAGGGTCAGGAGCAGTACTTC.

This clonotype was counted at least ten times. This chain links TRBV21-1 with TRBJ2-5. TRBV21-1 is assigned pseudogene status. The CDR3 is made up of 9 amino acids. DNA of the CDR3: TGTGCCAGCACGGAGACCCAGTACTTC. It yields the protein CASTETQYF.

This clonotype appeared many times. This rearrangement joins TRBV10-3 to TRBJ2-1; TRBD2 might be the D (6 bases). Germline-derived CDR1 and CDR2 are ENHRY and SYGVKD. The CDR3 is 15 amino acids. V was shortened by 5 bases and J by 2 bases, with 13 bases between the two germline ends. The CDR3: CAISRGGDAYNEQFF. DNA of the CDR3: TGTGCCATCAGTAGGGGCGGGGACGCCTACAATGAGCAGTTCTTC.

This clonotype came up a few times. This rearrangement joins TRBV7-2 to TRBJ2-4, with TRBD1 as a possible D gene (7 bases). Trimming left V 1 base short and J 0 bases short, with 13 bases between. The CDR3 runs to 17 residues. CDR1 is SGHTA and CDR2 is FQGNSA in the germline V gene. CDR3 sequence: CASSLGAGGLAKNIQYF. The CDR3 nucleotides read TGTGCCAGCAGCTTAGGGGCAGGGGGGCTAGCCAAAAACATTCAGTACTTC.

The table lists this clonotype with many counts. The V call is TRBV7-2, the J call TRBJ2-1; 8 bases match TRBD1. CDR1 and CDR2 from the germline V gene are SGHTA and FQGNSA. Unmatched junction bases numbered 4, after V lost 5 bases and J lost 1 base. This CDR3 has 15 residues. As DNA, the CDR3 is TGTGCCAGCAGCCGAACAGGGGGATCCTACAATGAGCAGTTCTTC. Its translation: CASSRTGGSYNEQFF.

Regarding this clonotype: This may be a read error: a much more frequent sequence differs by one nucleotide. The genes are TRBV7-8 and TRBJ2-2, with TRBD2 as a possible D gene (6 bases). From germline, CDR1 is SGHVS and CDR2 FQNEAQ. V was clipped by 2 bases and J by 5 bases, with 12 bases between them. CDR3 size: 15 residues. CDR3 sequence: CASSLRRVGTGELFF. The CDR3 region has the DNA TGTGCCAGCAGCTTAAGGAGGGTCGGAACCGGGGAGCTGTTTTTT.

The genes are TRBV7-2 and TRBJ2-1; D gene uncertain. V shed 3 bases and J shed 5 bases, with 8 bases lying between them. The CDR3 is made up of 13 amino acids. Germline-derived CDR1 and CDR2 are SGHTA and FQGNSA. In nucleotides, the CDR3 is TGTGCCAGCAGCTTGGACCGGCACAATGAGCAGTTCTTC. Translating gives CASSLDRHNEQFF.

This clonotype was seen repeatedly, ten times or more. This chain connects TRBV4-3 to TRBJ1-2; D remains unclear. The germline gives CDR1 LGHNA, CDR2 YSLEER. The CDR3 runs to 13 residues. Trimming stripped 3 bases from V and 1 base from J, with 6 bases between. This chain's CDR3 is CASSQDLNYGYTF. DNA of the CDR3: TGCGCCAGCAGCCAGGACCTTAACTATGGCTACACCTTC.

This clonotype was detected ten times or more. The chain uses TRBV5-1 and TRBJ1-3, with 9 bases fitting TRBD1. V trimming: 1 base; J trimming: 4 bases; junction bases outside the gene matches: 6. Germline V lookup: CDR1 SGHRS, CDR2 YFSETQ. This CDR3 comprises 16 residues. The CDR3 DNA sequence: TGCGCCAGCAGCTTGAGGGGACAGGGATCCGGAAACACCATATATTTT. It codes for CASSLRGQGSGNTIYF.

This clonotype has just a few counts. The CDR3 loop is CASSQDLGAAYNEQFF. DNA of the CDR3: TGTGCCAGCAGCCAAGATTTGGGGGCTGCCTACAATGAGCAGTTCTTC. The V and J genes are TRBV4-2 and TRBJ2-1; maybe TRBD1 (6 bases). V gave up 0 bases and J gave up 2 bases, with 11 bases separating them. CDR1 and CDR2 from the germline V gene are LGHNA and YNFKEQ. This CDR3 is built from 16 residues.

This clonotype was seen a few times. V gene TRBV21-1 combines with J gene TRBJ2-3; the table's D gene call, TRBD1, was not cross checked with the DNA. TRBV21-1 is noted as a pseudogene. CDR3 length: 16 residues. CDR3 sequence: CASYHPQGLATDTQYF. In nucleotides, the CDR3 is TGTGCCAGCTACCACCCTCAGGGACTAGCAACAGATACGCAGTATTTT.